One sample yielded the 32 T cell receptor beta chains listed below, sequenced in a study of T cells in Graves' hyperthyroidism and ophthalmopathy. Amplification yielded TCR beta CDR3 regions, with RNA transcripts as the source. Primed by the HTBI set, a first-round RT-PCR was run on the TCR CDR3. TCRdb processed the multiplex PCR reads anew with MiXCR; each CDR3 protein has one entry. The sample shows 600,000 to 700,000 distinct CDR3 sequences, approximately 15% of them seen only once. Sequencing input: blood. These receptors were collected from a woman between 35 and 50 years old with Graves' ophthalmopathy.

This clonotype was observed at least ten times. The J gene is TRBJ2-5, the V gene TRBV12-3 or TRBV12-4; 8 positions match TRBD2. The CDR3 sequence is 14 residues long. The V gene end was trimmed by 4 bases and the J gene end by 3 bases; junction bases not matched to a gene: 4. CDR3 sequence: CASSSISGKETQYF. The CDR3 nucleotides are TGTGCCAGCAGTTCAATTAGCGGGAAAGAGACCCAGTACTTC.

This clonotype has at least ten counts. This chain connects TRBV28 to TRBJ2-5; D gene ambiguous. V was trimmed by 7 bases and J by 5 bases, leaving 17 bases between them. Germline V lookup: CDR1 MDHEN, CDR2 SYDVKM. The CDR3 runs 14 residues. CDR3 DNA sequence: TGTGCCAGCACTCTAGACCCGGGCAGGGAGACCCAGTACTTC. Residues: CASTLDPGRETQYF.

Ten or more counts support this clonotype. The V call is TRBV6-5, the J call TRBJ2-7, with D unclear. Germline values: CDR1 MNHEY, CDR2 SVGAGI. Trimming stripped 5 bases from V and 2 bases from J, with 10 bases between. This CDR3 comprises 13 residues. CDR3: CASSQDGTYEQYF. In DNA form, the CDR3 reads TGTGCCAGCAGTCAGGACGGTACCTACGAGCAGTACTTC.

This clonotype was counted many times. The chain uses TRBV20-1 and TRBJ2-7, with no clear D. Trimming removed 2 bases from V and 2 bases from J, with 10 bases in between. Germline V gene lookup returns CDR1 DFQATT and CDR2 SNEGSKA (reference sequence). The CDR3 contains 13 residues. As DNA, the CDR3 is TGCAGTGCTAGAAGGCTAGTACCCTACGAGCAGTACTTC. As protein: CSARRLVPYEQYF.

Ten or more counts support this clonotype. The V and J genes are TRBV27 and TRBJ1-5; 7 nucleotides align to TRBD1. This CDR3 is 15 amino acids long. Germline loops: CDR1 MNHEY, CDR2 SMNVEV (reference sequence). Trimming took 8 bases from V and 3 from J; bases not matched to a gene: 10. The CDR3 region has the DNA TGTGCCAGCTCCAGGGGGGTGGGGTACAATCAGCCCCAGCATTTT. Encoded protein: CASSRGVGYNQPQHF.

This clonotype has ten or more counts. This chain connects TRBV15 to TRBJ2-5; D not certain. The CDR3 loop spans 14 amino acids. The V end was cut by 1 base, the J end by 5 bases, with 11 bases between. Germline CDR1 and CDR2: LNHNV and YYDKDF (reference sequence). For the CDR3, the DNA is TGTGCCACCAGCAGAGCTAGTAGTTCGGAGACCCAGTACTTC. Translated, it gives CATSRASSSETQYF.

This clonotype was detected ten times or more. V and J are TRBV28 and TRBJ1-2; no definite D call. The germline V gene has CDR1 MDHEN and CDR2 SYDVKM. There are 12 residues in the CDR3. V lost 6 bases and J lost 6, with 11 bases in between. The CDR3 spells CASRRGGNGYTF. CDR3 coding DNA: TGTGCCAGCAGGCGGGGAGGAAATGGCTACACCTTC.

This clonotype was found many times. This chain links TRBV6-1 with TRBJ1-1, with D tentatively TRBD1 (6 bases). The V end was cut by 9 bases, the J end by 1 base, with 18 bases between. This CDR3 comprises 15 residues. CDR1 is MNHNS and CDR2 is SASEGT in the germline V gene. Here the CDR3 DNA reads TGTGCCAGTGGGGGGCCGGGCAGACCGAACACTGAAGCTTTCTTT. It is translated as CASGGPGRPNTEAFF.

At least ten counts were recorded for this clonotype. In DNA form, the CDR3 reads TGTGCCAGCAGTTCCTCAGGCCCACATCAGCCCCAGCATTTT. Translated: CASSSSGPHQPQHF. The chain carries TRBV28 and TRBJ1-5, with D unclear. The V gene's germline CDR1 is MDHEN and CDR2 SYDVKM. V lost 4 bases and J 5 bases, leaving 12 bases between the germline ends. This CDR3 contains 14 residues.

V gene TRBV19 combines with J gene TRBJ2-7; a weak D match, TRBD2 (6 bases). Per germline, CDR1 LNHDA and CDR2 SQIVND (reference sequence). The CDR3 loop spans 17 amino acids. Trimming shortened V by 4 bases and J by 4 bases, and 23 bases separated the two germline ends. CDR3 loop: CASSREGYGGADYEQYF. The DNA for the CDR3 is TGTGCCAGTAGTAGAGAGGGGTATGGCGGGGCCGATTACGAGCAGTACTTC. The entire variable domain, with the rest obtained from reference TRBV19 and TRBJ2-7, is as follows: DGGITQSPKYLFRKEGQNVTLSCEQNLNHDAMYWYRQDPGQGLRLIYYSQIVNDFQKGDIAEGYSVSREKKESFPLTVTSAQKNPTAFYLCASSREGYGGADYEQYFGPGTRLTVT.

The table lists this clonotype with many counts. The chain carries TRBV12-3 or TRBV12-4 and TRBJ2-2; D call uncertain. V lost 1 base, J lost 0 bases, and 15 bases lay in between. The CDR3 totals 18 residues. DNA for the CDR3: TGTGCCAGCAGTTTAGGTGAACTCTCGAACCCGAACACCGGGGAGCTGTTTTTT. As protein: CASSLGELSNPNTGELFF.

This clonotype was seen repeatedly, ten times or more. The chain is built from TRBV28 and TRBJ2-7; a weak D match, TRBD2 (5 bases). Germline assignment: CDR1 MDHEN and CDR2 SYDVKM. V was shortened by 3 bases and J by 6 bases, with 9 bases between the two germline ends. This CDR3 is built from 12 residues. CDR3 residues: CASSFVGSEQYF. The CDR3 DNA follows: TGTGCCAGCAGTTTTGTAGGGAGCGAGCAGTACTTC.

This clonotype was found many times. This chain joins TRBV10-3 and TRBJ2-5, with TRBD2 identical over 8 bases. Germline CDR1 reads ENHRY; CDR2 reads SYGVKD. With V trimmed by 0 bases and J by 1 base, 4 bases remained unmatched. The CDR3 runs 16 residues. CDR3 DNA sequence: TGTGCCATCAGTGAGTCAGGGCTAGCGGGCCAAGAGACCCAGTACTTC. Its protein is CAISESGLAGQETQYF.

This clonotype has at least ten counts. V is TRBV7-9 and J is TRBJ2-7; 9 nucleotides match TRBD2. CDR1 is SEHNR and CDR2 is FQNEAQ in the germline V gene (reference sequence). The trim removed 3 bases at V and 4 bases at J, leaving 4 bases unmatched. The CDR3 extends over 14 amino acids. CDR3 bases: TGTGCCAGCAGCTTGGAGACTAGCGGATACGAGCAGTACTTC. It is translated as CASSLETSGYEQYF. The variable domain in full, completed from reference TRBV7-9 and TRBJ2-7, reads DTGVSQNPRHKITKRGQNVTFRCDPISEHNRLYWYRQTLGQGPEFLTYFQNEAQLEKSRLLSDRFSAERPKGSFSTLEIQRTEQGDSAMYLCASSLETSGYEQYFGPGTRLTVT.

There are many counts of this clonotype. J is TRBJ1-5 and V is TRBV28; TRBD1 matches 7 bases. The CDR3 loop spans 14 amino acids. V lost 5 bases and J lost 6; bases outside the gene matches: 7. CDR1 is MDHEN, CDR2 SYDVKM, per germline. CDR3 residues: CASSPRQGVQPQHF. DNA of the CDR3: TGTGCCAGCAGTCCACGACAGGGTGTTCAGCCCCAGCATTTT.

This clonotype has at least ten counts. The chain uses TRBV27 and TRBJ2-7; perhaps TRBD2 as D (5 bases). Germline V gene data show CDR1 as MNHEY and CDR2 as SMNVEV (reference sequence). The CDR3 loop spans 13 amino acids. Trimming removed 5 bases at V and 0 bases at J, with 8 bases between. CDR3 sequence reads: CASSSGSSYEQYF. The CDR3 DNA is TGTGCCAGCAGTAGCGGTTCCTCCTACGAGCAGTACTTC.

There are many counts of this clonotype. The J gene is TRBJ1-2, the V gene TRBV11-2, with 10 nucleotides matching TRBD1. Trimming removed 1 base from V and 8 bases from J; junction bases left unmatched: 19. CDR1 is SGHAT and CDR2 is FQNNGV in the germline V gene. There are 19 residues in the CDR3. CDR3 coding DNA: TGTGCCAGCAGCTTAGGATTACAGGATGCCAGGGACAGGGGAGTCGGCTACACCTTC. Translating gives CASSLGLQDARDRGVGYTF. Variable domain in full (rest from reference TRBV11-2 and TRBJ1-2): EAGVAQSPRYKIIEKRQSVAFWCNPISGHATLYWYQQILGQGPKLLIQFQNNGVVDDSQLPKDRFSAERLKGVDSTLKIQPAKLEDSAVYLCASSLGLQDARDRGVGYTFGSGTRLTVV.

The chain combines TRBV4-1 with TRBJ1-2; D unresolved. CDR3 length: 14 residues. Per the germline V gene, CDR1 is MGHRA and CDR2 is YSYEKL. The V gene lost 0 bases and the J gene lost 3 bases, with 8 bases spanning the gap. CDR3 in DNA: TGCGCCAGCAGCCAAGATATGAGTTACTATGGCTACACCTTC. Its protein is CASSQDMSYYGYTF.

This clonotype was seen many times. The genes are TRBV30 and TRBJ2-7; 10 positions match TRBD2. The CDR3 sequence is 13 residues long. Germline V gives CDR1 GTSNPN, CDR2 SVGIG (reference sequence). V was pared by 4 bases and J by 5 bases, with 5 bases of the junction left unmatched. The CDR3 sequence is CAWTSGSANEQYF. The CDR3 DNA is TGTGCCTGGACTAGCGGGAGTGCAAACGAGCAGTACTTC.

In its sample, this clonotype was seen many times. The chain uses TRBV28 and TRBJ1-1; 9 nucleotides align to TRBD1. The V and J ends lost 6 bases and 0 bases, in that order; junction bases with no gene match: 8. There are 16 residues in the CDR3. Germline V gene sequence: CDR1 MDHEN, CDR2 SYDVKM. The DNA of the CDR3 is TGTGCCAGCAGCCTAGGGACAGGGAGGATGAACACTGAAGCTTTCTTT. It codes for CASSLGTGRMNTEAFF. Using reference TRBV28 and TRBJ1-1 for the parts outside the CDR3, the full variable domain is DVKVTQSSRYLVKRTGEKVFLECVQDMDHENMFWYRQDPGLGLRLIYFSYDVKMKEKGDIPEGYSVSREKKERFSLILESASTNQTSMYLCASSLGTGRMNTEAFFGQGTRLTVV.

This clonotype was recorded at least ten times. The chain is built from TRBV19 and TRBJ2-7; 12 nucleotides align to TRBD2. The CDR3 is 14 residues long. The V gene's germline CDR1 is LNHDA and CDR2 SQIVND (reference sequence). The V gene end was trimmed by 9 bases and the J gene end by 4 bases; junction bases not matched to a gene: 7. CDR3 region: CASSPGTSGYEQYF. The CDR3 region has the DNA TGTGCCAGCAGTCCCGGGACTAGCGGGTACGAGCAGTACTTC. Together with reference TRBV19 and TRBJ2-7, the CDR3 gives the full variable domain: DGGITQSPKYLFRKEGQNVTLSCEQNLNHDAMYWYRQDPGQGLRLIYYSQIVNDFQKGDIAEGYSVSREKKESFPLTVTSAQKNPTAFYLCASSPGTSGYEQYFGPGTRLTVT.

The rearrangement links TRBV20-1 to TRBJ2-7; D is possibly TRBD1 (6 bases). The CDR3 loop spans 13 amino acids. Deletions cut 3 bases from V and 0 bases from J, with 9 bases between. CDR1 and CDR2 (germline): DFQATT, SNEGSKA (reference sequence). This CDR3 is CSARDSRSYEQYF. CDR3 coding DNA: TGCAGTGCTAGGGACAGTCGCTCCTACGAGCAGTACTTC.

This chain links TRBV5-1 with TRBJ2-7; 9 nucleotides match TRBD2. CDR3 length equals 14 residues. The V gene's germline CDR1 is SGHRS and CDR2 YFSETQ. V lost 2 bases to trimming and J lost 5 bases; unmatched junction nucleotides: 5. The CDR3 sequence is CASSLAGGPNEQYF. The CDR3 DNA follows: TGCGCCAGCAGCTTAGCGGGAGGCCCCAACGAGCAGTACTTC.

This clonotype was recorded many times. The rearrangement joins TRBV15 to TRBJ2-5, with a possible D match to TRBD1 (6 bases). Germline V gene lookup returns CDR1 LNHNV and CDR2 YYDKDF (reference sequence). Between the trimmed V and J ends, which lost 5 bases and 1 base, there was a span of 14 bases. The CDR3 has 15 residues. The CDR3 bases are TGTGCCACCAGCCGACGAGGACAGCCCCAAGAGACCCAGTACTTC. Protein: CATSRRGQPQETQYF.

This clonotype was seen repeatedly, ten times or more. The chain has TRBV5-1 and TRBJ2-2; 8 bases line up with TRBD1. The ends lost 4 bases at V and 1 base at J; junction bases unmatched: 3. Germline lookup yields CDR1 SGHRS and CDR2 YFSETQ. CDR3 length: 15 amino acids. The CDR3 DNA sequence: TGCGCCAGCAGCATCGGGACAGGGAACACCGGGGAGCTGTTTTTT. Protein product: CASSIGTGNTGELFF.

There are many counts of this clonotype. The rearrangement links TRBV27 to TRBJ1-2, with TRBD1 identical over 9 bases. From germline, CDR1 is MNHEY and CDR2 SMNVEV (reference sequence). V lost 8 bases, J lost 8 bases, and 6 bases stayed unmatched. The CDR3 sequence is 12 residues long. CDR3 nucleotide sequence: TGTGCCAGCGGTAACAGGGGGCACGGCTACACCTTC. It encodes CASGNRGHGYTF.

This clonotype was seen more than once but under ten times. The CDR3 reads CASSLETGSYEQYF. CDR3 nucleotide sequence: TGCGCCAGCAGCTTGGAGACAGGGTCCTACGAGCAGTACTTC. The chain carries TRBV5-1 and TRBJ2-7; 7 bases are shared with TRBD1. The CDR3 is 14 residues long. Germline assignment: CDR1 SGHRS and CDR2 YFSETQ. Germline trimming cut 0 bases from V and 1 base from J; bases unmatched to any gene: 1.

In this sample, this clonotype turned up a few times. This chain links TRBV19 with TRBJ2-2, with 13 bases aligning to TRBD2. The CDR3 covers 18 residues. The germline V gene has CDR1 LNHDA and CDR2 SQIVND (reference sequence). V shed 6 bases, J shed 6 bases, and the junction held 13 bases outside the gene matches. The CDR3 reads CASSPGTSGNGVSGELFF. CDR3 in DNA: TGTGCCAGTAGCCCCGGGACTAGCGGGAACGGAGTCTCCGGGGAGCTGTTTTTT.

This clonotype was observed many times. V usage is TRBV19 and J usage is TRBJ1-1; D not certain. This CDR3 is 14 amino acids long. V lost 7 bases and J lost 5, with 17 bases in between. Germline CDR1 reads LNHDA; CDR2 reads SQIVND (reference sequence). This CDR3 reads CASTAGFERTEAFF. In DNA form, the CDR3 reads TGTGCCAGTACCGCAGGTTTTGAGAGGACTGAAGCTTTCTTT.

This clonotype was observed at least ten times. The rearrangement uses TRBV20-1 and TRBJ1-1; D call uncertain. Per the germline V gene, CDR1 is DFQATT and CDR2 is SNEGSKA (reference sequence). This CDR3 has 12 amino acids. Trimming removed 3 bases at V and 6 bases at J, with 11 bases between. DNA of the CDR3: TGCAGTGCTAGGGATATGGGCCCTGAAGCTTTCTTT. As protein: CSARDMGPEAFF.

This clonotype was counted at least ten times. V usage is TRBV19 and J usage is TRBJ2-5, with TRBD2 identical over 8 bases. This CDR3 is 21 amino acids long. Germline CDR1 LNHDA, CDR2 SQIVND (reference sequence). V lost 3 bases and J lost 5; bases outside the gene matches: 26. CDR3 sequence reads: CASSMHGRPLAGSPLGETQYF. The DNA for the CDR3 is TGTGCCAGTAGTATGCATGGTCGGCCCTTAGCGGGATCCCCCCTCGGGGAGACCCAGTACTTC.

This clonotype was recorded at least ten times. DNA for the CDR3: TGTGCCAGCAGTTCCGGGGGGCCCAACCCCTACGAGCAGTACTTC. Amino acids: CASSSGGPNPYEQYF. V and J are TRBV28 and TRBJ2-7; tentatively, D is TRBD2 (7 bases). The CDR3 is 15 residues long. Germline lookup yields CDR1 MDHEN and CDR2 SYDVKM. The V end lost 4 bases, the J end lost 2 bases, and 15 bases lay between the germline ends.